The 20 T cell receptor beta chains listed next were all sequenced from one sample in a study of lymphopenia after photon versus proton radiotherapy. The protocol was immunoSEQ multiplex PCR, while the TCRdb copy is restricted to in-frame clones and leaves out a portion. The sample gives 35,000 to 40,000 clones, approximately 81% of which show up once; about 2.9% is in the top ten. The specimen was peripheral blood, collected from a patient treated with photon-based radiotherapy. The receptors here all came from a man aged 50 or older with gastric cancer.

The genes are TRBV5-1 and TRBJ1-3, with unresolved D. Germline V gives CDR1 SGHRS, CDR2 YFSETQ. This CDR3 is built from 14 residues. With 0 bases removed from V and 4 bases from J, the gap between germline ends came to 8 bases. The CDR3 is CASSLEGYGNTIYF. The CDR3 region has the DNA TGCGCCAGCAGCTTGGAAGGGTACGGAAACACCATATATTTT.

CDR3 loop: CASSQDSGNEQFF. In DNA form, the CDR3 reads TGTGCCAGCAGCCAAGATTCCGGGAATGAGCAGTTCTTC. The chain joins TRBV4-2 to TRBJ2-1; D is undetermined. The CDR3 covers 13 residues. V lost 0 bases and J 7 bases, leaving 7 bases between the germline ends. Germline V gene sequence: CDR1 LGHNA, CDR2 YNFKEQ.

The chain combines TRBV5-6 with TRBJ2-1; D is possibly TRBD2 (6 bases). The germline V gene encodes CDR1 SGHDT and CDR2 YYEEEE. This CDR3 has 17 amino acids. V lost 0 bases to trimming and J lost 4 bases, with 17 bases between them. The DNA of the CDR3 is TGTGCCAGCAGCTTGGCGTTGGAGCTAGCGTTTTACAATGAGCAGTTCTTC. Its protein is CASSLALELAFYNEQFF.

This sequence joins TRBV9 and TRBJ2-3; D gene unclear. This CDR3 comprises 13 residues. Trimming removed 0 bases from V and 4 bases from J, with 6 bases in between. Germline V gene lookup returns CDR1 SGDLS and CDR2 YYNGEE. Here the CDR3 reads CASSVEGADTQYF. The CDR3 DNA follows: TGTGCCAGCAGCGTAGAGGGCGCAGATACGCAGTATTTT.

The gene calls are TRBV19 and TRBJ1-1; D uncertain. Germline values: CDR1 LNHDA, CDR2 SQIVND (reference sequence). V gave up 3 bases and J gave up 0 bases, with 8 bases separating them. The CDR3 runs to 14 residues. The CDR3 DNA sequence: TGTGCCAGTAGTATCGGGCAGCTGAACACTGAAGCTTTCTTT. Amino acid sequence: CASSIGQLNTEAFF.

The chain is built from TRBV4-3 and TRBJ2-1; weak D call: TRBD2 (5 bases). Germline V CDR1 and CDR2: LGHNA, YSLEER. V gave up 0 bases and J gave up 4 bases, with 13 bases separating them. This CDR3 is 16 amino acids long. In DNA, the CDR3 is TGCGCCAGCAGCCAAGATCTTAGGACTTCATACAATGAGCAGTTCTTC. It yields the protein CASSQDLRTSYNEQFF.

Written as DNA, the CDR3 is TGTGCCAGCAGTTCCTCGGACAGGAATAATTCACCCCTCCACTTT. Amino acid sequence: CASSSSDRNNSPLHF. This rearrangement joins TRBV27 to TRBJ1-6, with 7 nucleotides matching TRBD1. V shed 4 bases, J shed 5 bases, and the junction held 5 bases outside the gene matches. The CDR3 extends over 15 amino acids. Germline lookup yields CDR1 MNHEY and CDR2 SMNVEV (reference sequence).

There are a few counts of this clone. The chain combines TRBV4-3 with TRBJ2-1; 8 bases align to TRBD1. Germline V lookup: CDR1 LGHNA, CDR2 YSLEER. With 0 bases clipped from V and 2 bases from J, the junction kept 3 bases outside the gene matches. CDR3 length: 16 amino acids. The CDR3 bases are TGCGCCAGCAGCCAAGATGGACAGGGTGCCTACAATGAGCAGTTCTTC. This codes for CASSQDGQGAYNEQFF.

This sequence joins TRBV5-5 and TRBJ1-1; possibly TRBD1 for D (5 bases). Trimming stripped 2 bases from V and 1 base from J, with 6 bases between. The CDR3 is 13 amino acids. Germline V lookup: CDR1 SGHKS, CDR2 YYEKEE (reference sequence). In DNA form, the CDR3 reads TGTGCCAGCAGCTTACAGGCGAACACTGAAGCTTTCTTT. Translation: CASSLQANTEAFF.

This clone was recorded only once. The chain combines TRBV19 with TRBJ1-5; 9 nucleotides agree with TRBD1. The V gene end was trimmed by 3 bases and the J gene end by 3 bases; junction bases not matched to a gene: 3. CDR3 length: 15 residues. CDR1 is LNHDA and CDR2 is SQIVND in the germline V gene (reference sequence). The CDR3 DNA sequence: TGTGCCAGTAGTATCGGGGACAGGGCCAATCAGCCCCAGCATTTT. Its protein product is CASSIGDRANQPQHF.

The rearrangement uses TRBV7-3 and TRBJ2-3; D is possibly TRBD1 (6 bases). Germline CDR1 and CDR2: SGHTA and FQGTGA. This CDR3 is built from 16 residues. The V end was cut by 5 bases, the J end by 0 bases, with 15 bases between. The CDR3, as DNA: TGTGCCAGCAGCCAGGGACACCAAGCCAGCACAGATACGCAGTATTTT. This translates into CASSQGHQASTDTQYF.

For the CDR3, the DNA is TGTGCCAGCAGCTCCCAGGGGGCGCAGTTAGATACGCAGTATTTT. It specifies CASSSQGAQLDTQYF. The V gene is TRBV13, the J gene TRBJ2-3; TRBD1 matches 8 bases. After removal of 4 bases from V and 5 bases from J, the junction contained 8 bases not matched to a gene. The germline V gene encodes CDR1 PRHDT and CDR2 FYEKMQ (reference sequence). CDR3 length: 15 amino acids.

This clone was seen once. The chain has TRBV5-1 and TRBJ2-1; D might be TRBD2 (5 bases). Germline V gene sequence: CDR1 SGHRS, CDR2 YFSETQ. The V and J ends lost 1 base and 9 bases respectively, with 17 bases between them. The CDR3 extends over 15 amino acids. The CDR3 nucleotides read TGCGCCAGCAGCTTGAGCGGTAGTCGCCTGGGTGAGCAGTTCTTC. It encodes CASSLSGSRLGEQFF.

The CDR3 here is CASSGLGAGTSGYEQYF. The CDR3 DNA reads as TGTGCCAGCAGCGGGTTAGGGGCTGGGACTAGCGGATACGAGCAGTACTTC. V usage is TRBV11-2 and J usage is TRBJ2-7, with 11 bases aligning to TRBD2. Germline V gene data show CDR1 as SGHAT and CDR2 as FQNNGV. The CDR3 has 17 residues. Trimming removed 5 bases from V and 4 bases from J; junction bases left unmatched: 13.

The gene calls are TRBV7-9 and TRBJ1-4, with 8 bases aligning to TRBD1. Germline trimming cut 1 base from V and 8 bases from J; bases unmatched to any gene: 6. Germline V gene data show CDR1 as SEHNR and CDR2 as FQNEAQ (reference sequence). This CDR3 is 15 amino acids long. CDR3 protein: CASSLGQGAWEKLFF. The CDR3, as DNA: TGTGCCAGCAGCTTAGGGCAGGGGGCTTGGGAAAAACTGTTTTTT.

This clone was recorded only once. CDR3 in amino acids: CASSEALSGVDEQFF. The CDR3 DNA reads as TGTGCCAGCAGTGAAGCGCTTTCAGGGGTCGATGAGCAGTTCTTC. The chain couples TRBV2 to TRBJ2-1, with a weak D call TRBD1 (6 bases). Trimming took 0 bases from V and 8 from J, leaving 14 bases between them. Per the germline V gene, CDR1 is SNHLY and CDR2 is FYNNEI. This CDR3 has 15 residues.

This chain uses TRBV5-5 with TRBJ1-2; 7 bases align to TRBD1. The CDR3 extends over 16 amino acids. The trim removed 1 base at V and 2 bases at J, leaving 8 bases unmatched. Per germline, CDR1 SGHKS and CDR2 YYEKEE (reference sequence). The CDR3 DNA sequence: TGTGCCAGCAGCTTGTTACCACAGGGGACAAACTATGGCTACACCTTC. Amino acid sequence: CASSLLPQGTNYGYTF.

J is TRBJ1-1 and V is TRBV6-1; TRBD1 matches at 12 bases. The CDR3 totals 11 residues. V gave up 6 bases and J gave up 11 bases; unmatched junction bases: 1. CDR1 and CDR2 (germline): MNHNS, SASEGT. CDR3 region: CASRGQGAAFF. The CDR3 DNA is TGTGCCAGCAGGGGACAGGGGGCCGCTTTCTTT.

In nucleotides, the CDR3 is TGTGCCAGCAGTTTGGAGGGACTAGCGGGAGTCGAGCAGTACTTC. It is translated as CASSLEGLAGVEQYF. V gene TRBV27 combines with J gene TRBJ2-7, with TRBD2 matching over 14 bases. The V gene's germline CDR1 is MNHEY and CDR2 SMNVEV (reference sequence). V lost 3 bases to trimming and J lost 6 bases; unmatched junction nucleotides: 4. This CDR3 region has 15 residues.

The chain carries TRBV28 and TRBJ1-5; D is possibly TRBD1 (6 bases). The CDR3 is made up of 14 amino acids. Germline loops: CDR1 MDHEN, CDR2 SYDVKM. Trimming took 6 bases from V and 6 from J, leaving 15 bases between them. For the CDR3, the DNA is TGTGCCAGCAGAAATAGGGGGAATAGTCAGCCCCAGCATTTT. Translating gives CASRNRGNSQPQHF.